Sequencing of this T cell receptor (beta chain) was carried out in a study of T cells in Graves' hyperthyroidism and ophthalmopathy. Points on this clonotype: At one boundary the junction diverges from the germline segment, which might be a read error.

The investigators amplified TCR beta CDR3 regions from RNA transcripts. TCR CDR3 regions were first amplified by RT-PCR with HTBI primers. TCRdb processed the multiplex PCR reads anew with MiXCR; each CDR3 protein has one entry. This table has around 700,000 distinct CDR3 sequences, roughly a sixth appearing once. The CDR3 covers 15 residues. Germline CDR1 reads SGHVS; CDR2 reads FNYEAQ. This receptor was obtained from a woman in her forties or fifties with Graves' hyperthyroidism that later progressed to Graves' ophthalmopathy. V usage is TRBV7-6 and J usage is TRBJ2-7; a weak D match, TRBD1 (6 bases). Material for sequencing was blood. The CDR3 DNA reads as TGTGCCGGCAGCTTAGGGTGGACAGACTCCTACGAGCAGTACTTC. Protein sequence: CAGSLGWTDSYEQYF.